The entry below gives a single T cell receptor beta chain sequence along with its context. Its matching antigen is unknown. Sequencing used cDNA as its template, made by extracting RNA and reverse transcribing it. Method: immunoSEQ multiplex PCR; TCRdb's copy keeps in-frame clones and lacks some. The data hold about 150,000 clones, with 62% observed a single time. The data derive from a study of CD8+ T cells in alopecia areata. Study conclusions and caveats: Scalp data also include sequences from resident alphabeta T cells of normal skin. Alopecia totalis/universalis scalp especially showed more expanded CD8+ clones than normal scalp.

Germline V CDR1 and CDR2: SQVTM, ANQGSEA. V lost 1 base, J lost 6 bases, and 9 bases stayed unmatched. The CDR3 spans 15 residues. The sequence was collected from a human donor in good health. Sequencing was done on a sample of CD8+ T cells sorted from blood. The chain is built from TRBV29-1 and TRBJ2-3; 8 nucleotides align to TRBD1. The CDR3 bases are TGCAGCGTTGAAGCGACAGGGGTCAGGGTCGATACGCAGTATTTT. Its protein product is CSVEATGVRVDTQYF.